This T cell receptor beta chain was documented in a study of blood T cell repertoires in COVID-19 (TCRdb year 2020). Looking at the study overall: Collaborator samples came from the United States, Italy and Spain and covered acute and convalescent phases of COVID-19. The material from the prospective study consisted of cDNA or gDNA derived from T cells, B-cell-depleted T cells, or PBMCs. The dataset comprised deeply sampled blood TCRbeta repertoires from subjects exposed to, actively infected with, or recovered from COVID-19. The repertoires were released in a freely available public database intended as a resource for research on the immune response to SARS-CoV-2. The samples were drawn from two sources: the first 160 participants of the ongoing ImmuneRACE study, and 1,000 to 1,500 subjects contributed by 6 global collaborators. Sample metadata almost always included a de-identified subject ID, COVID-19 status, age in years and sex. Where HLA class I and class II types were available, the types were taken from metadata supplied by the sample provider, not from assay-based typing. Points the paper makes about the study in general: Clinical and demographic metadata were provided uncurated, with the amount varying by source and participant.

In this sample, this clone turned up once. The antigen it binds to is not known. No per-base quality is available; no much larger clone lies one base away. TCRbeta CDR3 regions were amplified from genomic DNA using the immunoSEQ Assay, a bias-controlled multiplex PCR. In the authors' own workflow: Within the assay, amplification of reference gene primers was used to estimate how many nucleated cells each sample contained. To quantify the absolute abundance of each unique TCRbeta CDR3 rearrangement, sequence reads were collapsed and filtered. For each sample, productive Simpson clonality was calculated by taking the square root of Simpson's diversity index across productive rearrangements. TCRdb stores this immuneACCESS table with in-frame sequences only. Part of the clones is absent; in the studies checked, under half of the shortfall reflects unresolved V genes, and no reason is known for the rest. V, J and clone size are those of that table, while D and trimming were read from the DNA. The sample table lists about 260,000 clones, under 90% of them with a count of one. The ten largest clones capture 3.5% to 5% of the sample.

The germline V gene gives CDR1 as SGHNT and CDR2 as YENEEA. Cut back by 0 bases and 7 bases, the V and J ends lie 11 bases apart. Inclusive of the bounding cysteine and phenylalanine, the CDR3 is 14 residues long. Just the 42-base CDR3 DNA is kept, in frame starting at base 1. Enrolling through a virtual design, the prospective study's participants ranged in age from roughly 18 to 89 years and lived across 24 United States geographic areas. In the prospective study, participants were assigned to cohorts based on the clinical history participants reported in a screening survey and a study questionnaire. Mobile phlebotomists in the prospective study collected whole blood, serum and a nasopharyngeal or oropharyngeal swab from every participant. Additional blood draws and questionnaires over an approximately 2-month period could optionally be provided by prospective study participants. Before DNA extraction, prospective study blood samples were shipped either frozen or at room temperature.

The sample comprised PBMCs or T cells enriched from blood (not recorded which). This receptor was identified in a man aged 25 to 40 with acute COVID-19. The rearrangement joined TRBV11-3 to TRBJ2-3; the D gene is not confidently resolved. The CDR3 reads CASSLDPVANTQYF. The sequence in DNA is TGTGCCAGCAGCTTAGATCCTGTCGCGAATACGCAGTATTTT.